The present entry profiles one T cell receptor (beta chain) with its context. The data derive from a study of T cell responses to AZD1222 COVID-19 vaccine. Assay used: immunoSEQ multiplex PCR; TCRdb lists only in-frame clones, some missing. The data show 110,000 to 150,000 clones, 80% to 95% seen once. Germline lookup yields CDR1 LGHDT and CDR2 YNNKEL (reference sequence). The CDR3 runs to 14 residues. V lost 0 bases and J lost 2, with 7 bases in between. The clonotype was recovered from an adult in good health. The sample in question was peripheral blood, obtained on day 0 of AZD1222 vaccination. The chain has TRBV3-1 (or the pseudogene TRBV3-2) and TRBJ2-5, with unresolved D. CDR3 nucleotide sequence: TGTGCCAGCAGCCAAGATTGGAGACAAGAGACCCAGTACTTC. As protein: CASSQDWRQETQYF.